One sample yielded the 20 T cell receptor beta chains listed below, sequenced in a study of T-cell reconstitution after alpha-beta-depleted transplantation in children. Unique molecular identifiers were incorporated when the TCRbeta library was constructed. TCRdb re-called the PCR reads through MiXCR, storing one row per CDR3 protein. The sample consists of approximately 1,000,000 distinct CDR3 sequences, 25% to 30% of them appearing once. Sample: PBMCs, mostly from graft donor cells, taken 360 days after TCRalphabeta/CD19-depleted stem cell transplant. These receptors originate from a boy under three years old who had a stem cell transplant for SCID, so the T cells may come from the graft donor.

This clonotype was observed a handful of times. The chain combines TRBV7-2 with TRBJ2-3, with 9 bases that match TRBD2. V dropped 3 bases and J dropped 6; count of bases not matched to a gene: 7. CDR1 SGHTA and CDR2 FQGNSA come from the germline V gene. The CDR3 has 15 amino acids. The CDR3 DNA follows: TGTGCCAGCAGCTTGAGGCGGGGGGGCTCCGATACGCAGTATTTT. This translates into CASSLRRGGSDTQYF.

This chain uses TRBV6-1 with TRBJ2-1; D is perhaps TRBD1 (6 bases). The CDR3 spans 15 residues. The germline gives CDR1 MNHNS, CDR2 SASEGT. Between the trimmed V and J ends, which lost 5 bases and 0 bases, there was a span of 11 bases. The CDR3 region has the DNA TGTGCCAGCAGTCGCGGACAGAGCTCCTACAATGAGCAGTTCTTC. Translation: CASSRGQSSYNEQFF.

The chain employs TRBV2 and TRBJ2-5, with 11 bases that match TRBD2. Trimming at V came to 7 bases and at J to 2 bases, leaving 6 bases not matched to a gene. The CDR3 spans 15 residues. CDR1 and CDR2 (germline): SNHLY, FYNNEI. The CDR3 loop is CASTPSGGSQETQYF. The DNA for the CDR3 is TGTGCCAGCACGCCTAGCGGGGGGAGTCAAGAGACCCAGTACTTC.

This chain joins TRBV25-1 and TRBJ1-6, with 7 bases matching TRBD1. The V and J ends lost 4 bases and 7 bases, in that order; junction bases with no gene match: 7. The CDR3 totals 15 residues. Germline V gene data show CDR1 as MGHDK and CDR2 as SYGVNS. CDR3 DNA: TGTGCCAGCAGTGGGACAGGAATCCGGAATTCACCCCTCCACTTT. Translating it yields CASSGTGIRNSPLHF. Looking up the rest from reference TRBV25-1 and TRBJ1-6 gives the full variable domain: EADIYQTPRYLVIGTGKKITLECSQTMGHDKMYWYQQDPGMELHLIHYSYGVNSTEKGDLSSESTVSRIRTEHFPLTLESARPSHTSQYLCASSGTGIRNSPLHFGNGTRLTVT.

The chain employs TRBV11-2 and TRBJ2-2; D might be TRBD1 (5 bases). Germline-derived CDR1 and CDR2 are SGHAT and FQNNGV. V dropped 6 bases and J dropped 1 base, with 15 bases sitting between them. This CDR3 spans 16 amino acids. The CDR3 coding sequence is TGTGCCAGCAGTACTACGACCGGACAGAACACCGGGGAGCTGTTTTTT. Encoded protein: CASSTTTGQNTGELFF.

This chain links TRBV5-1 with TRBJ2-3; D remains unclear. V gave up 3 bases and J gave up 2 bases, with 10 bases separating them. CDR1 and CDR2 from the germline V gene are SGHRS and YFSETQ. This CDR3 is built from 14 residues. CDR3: CASSYLQITDTQYF. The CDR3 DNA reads TGCGCCAGCAGCTATCTACAGATCACAGATACGCAGTATTTT.

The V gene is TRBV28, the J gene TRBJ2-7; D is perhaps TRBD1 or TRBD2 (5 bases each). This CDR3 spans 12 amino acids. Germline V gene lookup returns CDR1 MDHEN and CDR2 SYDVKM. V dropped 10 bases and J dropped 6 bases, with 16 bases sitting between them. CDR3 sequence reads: CATTEGFGEQYF. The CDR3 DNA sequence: TGTGCCACCACCGAGGGGTTTGGCGAGCAGTACTTC.

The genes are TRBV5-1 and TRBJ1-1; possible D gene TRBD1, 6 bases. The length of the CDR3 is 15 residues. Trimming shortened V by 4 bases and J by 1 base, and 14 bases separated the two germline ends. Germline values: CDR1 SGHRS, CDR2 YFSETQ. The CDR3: CASSPDQGKNTEAFF. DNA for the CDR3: TGCGCCAGCAGCCCGGACCAGGGGAAGAACACTGAAGCTTTCTTT. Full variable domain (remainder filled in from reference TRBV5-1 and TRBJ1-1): KAGVTQTPRYLIKTRGQQVTLSCSPISGHRSVSWYQQTPGQGLQFLFEYFSETQRNKGNFPGRFSGRQFSNSRSEMNVSTLELGDSALYLCASSPDQGKNTEAFFGQGTRLTVV.

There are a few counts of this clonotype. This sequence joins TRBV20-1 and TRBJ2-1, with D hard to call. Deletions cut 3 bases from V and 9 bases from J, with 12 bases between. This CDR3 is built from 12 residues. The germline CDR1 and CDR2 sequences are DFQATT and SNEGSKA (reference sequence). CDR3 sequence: CSASGLSVEQFF. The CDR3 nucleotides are TGCAGTGCTAGTGGTCTATCGGTTGAGCAGTTCTTC.

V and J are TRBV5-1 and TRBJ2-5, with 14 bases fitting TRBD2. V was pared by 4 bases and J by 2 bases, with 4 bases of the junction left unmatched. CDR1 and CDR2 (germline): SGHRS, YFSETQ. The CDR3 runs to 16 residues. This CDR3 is CASSGGLAGGQETQYF. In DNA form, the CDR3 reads TGCGCCAGCAGCGGAGGACTAGCGGGGGGACAAGAGACCCAGTACTTC.

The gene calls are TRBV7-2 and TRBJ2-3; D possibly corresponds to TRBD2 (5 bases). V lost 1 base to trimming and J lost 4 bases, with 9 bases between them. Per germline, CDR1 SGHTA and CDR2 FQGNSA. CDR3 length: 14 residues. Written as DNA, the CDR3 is TGTGCCAGCAGCTTAGGTGCTAGCTCAGATACGCAGTATTTT. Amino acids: CASSLGASSDTQYF.

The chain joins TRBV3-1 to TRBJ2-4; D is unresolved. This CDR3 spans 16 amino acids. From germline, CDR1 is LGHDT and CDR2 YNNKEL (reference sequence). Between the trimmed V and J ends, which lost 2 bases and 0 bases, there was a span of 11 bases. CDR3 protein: CASSQRELLAKNIQYF. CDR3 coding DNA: TGTGCCAGCAGCCAAAGAGAACTCCTAGCCAAAAACATTCAGTACTTC.

Here the CDR3 reads CASSQAGTMRNTEAFF. In nucleotides, the CDR3 is TGTGCCAGCAGCCAAGCGGGTACCATGAGGAACACTGAAGCTTTCTTT. The chain uses TRBV4-2 and TRBJ1-1, with D unresolved. CDR3 length: 16 amino acids. Trimming shortened V by 1 base and J by 1 base, and 13 bases separated the two germline ends. Germline V lookup: CDR1 LGHNA, CDR2 YNFKEQ.

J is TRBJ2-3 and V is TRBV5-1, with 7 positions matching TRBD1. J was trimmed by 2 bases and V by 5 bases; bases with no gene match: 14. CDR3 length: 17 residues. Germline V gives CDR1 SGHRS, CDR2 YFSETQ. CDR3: CASRPSGTAGITDTQYF. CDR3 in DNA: TGCGCCAGCAGGCCATCCGGGACAGCCGGAATCACAGATACGCAGTATTTT.

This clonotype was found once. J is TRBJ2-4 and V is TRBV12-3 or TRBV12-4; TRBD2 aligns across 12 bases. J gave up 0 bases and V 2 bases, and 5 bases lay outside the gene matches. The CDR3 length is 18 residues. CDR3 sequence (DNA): TGTGCCAGCAGTTTATCTAGCGGGGGGGCCTTAGCCAAAAACATTCAGTACTTC. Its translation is CASSLSSGGALAKNIQYF.

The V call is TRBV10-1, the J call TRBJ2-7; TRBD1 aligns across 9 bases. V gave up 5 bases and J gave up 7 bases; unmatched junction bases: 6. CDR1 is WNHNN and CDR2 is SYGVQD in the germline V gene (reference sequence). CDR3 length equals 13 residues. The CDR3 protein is CASSRTGAGEQYF. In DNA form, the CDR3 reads TGCGCCAGCAGTAGGACAGGGGCGGGGGAGCAGTACTTC.

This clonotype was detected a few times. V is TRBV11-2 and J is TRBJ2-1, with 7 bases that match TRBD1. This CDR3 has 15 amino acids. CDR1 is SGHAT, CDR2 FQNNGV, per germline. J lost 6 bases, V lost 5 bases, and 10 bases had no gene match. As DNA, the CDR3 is TGTGCCAGCAGCACCCGGACAGGCACTACCAATGAGCAGTTCTTC. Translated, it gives CASSTRTGTTNEQFF.

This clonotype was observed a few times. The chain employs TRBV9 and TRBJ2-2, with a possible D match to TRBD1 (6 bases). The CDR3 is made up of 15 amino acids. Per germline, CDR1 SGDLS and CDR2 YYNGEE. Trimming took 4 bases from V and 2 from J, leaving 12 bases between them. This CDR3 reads CASSLDRRNTGELFF. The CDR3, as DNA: TGTGCCAGCAGCCTCGACAGGAGAAACACCGGGGAGCTGTTTTTT.

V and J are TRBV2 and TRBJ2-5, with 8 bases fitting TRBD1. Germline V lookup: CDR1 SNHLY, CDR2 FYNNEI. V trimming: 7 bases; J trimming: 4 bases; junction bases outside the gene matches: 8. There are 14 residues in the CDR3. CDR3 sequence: CASKQTGVGETQYF. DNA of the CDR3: TGTGCCAGCAAGCAGACAGGGGTTGGAGAGACCCAGTACTTC.

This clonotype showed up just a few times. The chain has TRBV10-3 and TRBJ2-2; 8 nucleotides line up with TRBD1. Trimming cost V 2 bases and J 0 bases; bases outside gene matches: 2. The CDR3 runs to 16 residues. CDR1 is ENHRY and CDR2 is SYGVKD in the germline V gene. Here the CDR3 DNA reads TGTGCCATCAGTGAGCTGGACAGGGCGAACACCGGGGAGCTGTTTTTT. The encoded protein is CAISELDRANTGELFF.